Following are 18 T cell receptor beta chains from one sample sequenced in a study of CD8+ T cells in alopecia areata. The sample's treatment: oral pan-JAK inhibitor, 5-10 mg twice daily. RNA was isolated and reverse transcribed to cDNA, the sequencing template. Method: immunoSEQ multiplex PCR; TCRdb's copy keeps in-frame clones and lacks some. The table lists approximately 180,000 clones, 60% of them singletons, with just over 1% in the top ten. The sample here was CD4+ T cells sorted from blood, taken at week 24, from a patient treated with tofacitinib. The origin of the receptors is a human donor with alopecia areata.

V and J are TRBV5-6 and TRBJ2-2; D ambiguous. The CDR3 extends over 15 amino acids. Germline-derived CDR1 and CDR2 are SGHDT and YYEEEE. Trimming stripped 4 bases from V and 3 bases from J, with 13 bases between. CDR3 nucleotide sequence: TGTGCCAGCAGCCGCGTTTCGGAATACACCGGGGAGCTGTTTTTT. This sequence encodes CASSRVSEYTGELFF.

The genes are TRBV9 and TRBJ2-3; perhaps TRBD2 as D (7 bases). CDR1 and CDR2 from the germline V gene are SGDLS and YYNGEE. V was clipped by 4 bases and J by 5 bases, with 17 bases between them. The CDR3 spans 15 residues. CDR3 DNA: TGTGCCAGCAGCCTAGGGGGGGCCTGGGGAGATACGCAGTATTTT. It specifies CASSLGGAWGDTQYF.

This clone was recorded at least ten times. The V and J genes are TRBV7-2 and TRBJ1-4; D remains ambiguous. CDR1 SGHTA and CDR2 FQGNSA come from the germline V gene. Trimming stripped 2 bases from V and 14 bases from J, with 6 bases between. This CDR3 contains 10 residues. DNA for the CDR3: TGTGCCAGCAGCTTAAGCGGGCTGTTTTTT. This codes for CASSLSGLFF.

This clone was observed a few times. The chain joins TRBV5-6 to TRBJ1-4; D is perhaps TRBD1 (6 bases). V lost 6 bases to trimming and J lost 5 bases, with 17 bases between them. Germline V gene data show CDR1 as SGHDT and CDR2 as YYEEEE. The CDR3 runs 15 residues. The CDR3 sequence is CASNPTGRRNEKLFF. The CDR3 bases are TGTGCCAGCAACCCTACAGGGAGGAGAAATGAAAAACTGTTTTTT. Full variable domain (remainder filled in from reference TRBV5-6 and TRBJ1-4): DAGVTQSPTHLIKTRGQQVTLRCSPKSGHDTVSWYQQALGQGPQFIFQYYEEEERQRGNFPDRFSGHQFPNYSSELNVNALLLGDSALYLCASNPTGRRNEKLFFGSGTQLSVL.

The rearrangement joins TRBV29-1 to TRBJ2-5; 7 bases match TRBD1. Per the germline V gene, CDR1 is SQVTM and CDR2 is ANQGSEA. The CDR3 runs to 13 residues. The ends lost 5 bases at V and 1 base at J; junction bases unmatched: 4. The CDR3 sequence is CSVTGTAQETQYF. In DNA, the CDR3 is TGCAGCGTTACGGGGACAGCCCAAGAGACCCAGTACTTC.

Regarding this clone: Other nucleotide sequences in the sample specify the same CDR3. CDR3 region: CSVGRGTGANVLTF. In DNA form, the CDR3 reads TGCAGCGTTGGCAGGGGGACTGGGGCCAACGTCCTGACTTTC. The genes are TRBV29-1 and TRBJ2-6; 7 bases match TRBD1. V was pared by 4 bases and J by 2 bases, with 2 bases of the junction left unmatched. CDR3 length: 14 residues. Germline V gene data show CDR1 as SQVTM and CDR2 as ANQGSEA. The full variable domain, in which reference TRBV29-1 and TRBJ2-6 provide the parts outside the CDR3, is SAVISQKPSRDICQRGTSLTIQCQVDSQVTMMFWYRQQPGQSLTLIATANQGSEATYESGFVIDKFPISRPNLTFSTLTVSNMSPEDSSIYLCSVGRGTGANVLTFGAGSRLTVL.

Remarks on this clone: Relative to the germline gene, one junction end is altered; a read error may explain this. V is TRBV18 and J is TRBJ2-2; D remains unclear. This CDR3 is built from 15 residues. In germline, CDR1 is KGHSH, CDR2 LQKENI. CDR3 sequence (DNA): TGTGCCAGCTCGCCACTTGACTTCGACACCGGGGAGCTGTTTTTT. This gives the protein CASSPLDFDTGELFF.

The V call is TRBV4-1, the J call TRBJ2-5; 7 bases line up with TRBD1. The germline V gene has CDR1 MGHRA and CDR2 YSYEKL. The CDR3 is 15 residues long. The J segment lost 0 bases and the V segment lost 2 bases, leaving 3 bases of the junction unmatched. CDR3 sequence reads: CASSQPDRDQETQYF. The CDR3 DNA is TGCGCCAGCAGCCAACCTGACAGGGACCAAGAGACCCAGTACTTC.

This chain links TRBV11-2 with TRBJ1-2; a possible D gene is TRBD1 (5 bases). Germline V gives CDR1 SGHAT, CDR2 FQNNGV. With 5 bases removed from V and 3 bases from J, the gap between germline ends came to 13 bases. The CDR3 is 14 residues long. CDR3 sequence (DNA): TGTGCCAGCAGCGCCCGACAGAGGCACTATGGCTACACCTTC. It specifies CASSARQRHYGYTF.

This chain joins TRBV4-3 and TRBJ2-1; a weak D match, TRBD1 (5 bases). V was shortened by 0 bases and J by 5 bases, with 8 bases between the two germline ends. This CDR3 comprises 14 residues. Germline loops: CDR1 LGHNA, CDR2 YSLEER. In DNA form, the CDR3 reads TGCGCCAGCAGCCAAGAAACAGGCAACAATGAGCAGTTCTTC. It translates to CASSQETGNNEQFF.

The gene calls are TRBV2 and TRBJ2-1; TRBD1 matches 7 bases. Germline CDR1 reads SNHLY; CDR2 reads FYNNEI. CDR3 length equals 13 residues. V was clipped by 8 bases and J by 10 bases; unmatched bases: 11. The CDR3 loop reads CASDNEGAVEQFF. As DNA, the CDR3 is TGTGCCAGCGACAACGAGGGGGCCGTCGAGCAGTTCTTC.

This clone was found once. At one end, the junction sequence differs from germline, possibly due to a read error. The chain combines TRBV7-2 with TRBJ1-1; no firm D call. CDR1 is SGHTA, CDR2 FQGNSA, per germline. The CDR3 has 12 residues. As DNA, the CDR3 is TGTGCCAGCAGCTTAGCAACGGGTATAAGCGTCTTT. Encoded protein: CASSLATGISVF.

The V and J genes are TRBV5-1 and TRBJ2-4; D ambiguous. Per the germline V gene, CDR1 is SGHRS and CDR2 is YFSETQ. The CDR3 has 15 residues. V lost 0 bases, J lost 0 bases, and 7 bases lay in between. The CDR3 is CASSLAGIAKNIQYF. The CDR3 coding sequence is TGCGCCAGCAGCTTGGCTGGGATAGCCAAAAACATTCAGTACTTC. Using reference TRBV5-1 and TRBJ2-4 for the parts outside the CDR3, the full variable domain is KAGVTQTPRYLIKTRGQQVTLSCSPISGHRSVSWYQQTPGQGLQFLFEYFSETQRNKGNFPGRFSGRQFSNSRSEMNVSTLELGDSALYLCASSLAGIAKNIQYFGAGTRLSVL.

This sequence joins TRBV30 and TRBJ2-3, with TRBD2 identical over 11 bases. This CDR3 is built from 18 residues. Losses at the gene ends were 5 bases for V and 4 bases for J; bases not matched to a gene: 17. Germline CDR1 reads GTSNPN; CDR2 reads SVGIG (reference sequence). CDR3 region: CAWAVLAGGIKSADTQYF. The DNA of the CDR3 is TGTGCCTGGGCGGTGCTAGCGGGGGGTATTAAATCGGCAGATACGCAGTATTTT. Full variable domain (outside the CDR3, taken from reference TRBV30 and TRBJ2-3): SQTIHQWPATLVQPVGSPLSLECTVEGTSNPNLYWYRQAAGRGLQLLFYSVGIGQISSEVPQNLSASRPQDRQFILSSKKLLLSDSGFYLCAWAVLAGGIKSADTQYFGPGTRLTVL.

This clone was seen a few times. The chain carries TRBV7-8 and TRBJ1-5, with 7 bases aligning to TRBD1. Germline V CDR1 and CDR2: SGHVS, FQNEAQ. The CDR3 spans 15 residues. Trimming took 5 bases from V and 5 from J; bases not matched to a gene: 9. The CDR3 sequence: CASSLQGDIDQPQHF. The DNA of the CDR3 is TGTGCCAGCAGCCTGCAGGGGGATATAGATCAGCCCCAGCATTTT.

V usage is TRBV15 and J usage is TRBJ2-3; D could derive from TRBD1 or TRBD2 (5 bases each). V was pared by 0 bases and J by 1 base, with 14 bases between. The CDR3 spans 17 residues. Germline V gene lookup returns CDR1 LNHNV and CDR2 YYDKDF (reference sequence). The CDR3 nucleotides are TGTGCCACCAGCAGAGATCTTTCCGGGGCTGGCACAGATACGCAGTATTTT. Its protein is CATSRDLSGAGTDTQYF. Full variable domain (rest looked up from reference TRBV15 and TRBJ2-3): DAMVIQNPRYQVTQFGKPVTLSCSQTLNHNVMYWYQQKSSQAPKLLFHYYDKDFNNEADTPDNFQSRRPNTSFCFLDIRSPGLGDTAMYLCATSRDLSGAGTDTQYFGPGTRLTVL.

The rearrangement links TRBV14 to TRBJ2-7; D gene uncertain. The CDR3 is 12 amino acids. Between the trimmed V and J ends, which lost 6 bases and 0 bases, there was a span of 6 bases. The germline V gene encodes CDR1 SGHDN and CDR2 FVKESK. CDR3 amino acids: CASRSSSYEQYF. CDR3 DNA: TGTGCCAGCAGGAGCAGCTCCTACGAGCAGTACTTC.

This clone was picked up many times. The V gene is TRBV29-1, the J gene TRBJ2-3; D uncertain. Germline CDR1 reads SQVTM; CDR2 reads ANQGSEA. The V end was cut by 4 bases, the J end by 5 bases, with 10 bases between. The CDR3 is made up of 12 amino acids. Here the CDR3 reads CSVARLGDTQYF. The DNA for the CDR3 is TGCAGCGTTGCCAGGTTGGGAGATACGCAGTATTTT.